This T cell receptor (beta chain) appears in the sequencing data of a study of blood T cell repertoires in COVID-19. In the authors' methods: Cell counts per sample came from amplifying reference gene primers. TCRdb's table, derived via immunoSEQ multiplex PCR, lists solely in-frame clones and lacks some. V and J calls and clone size are those listed in that table; D and trimming were worked out from the DNA. The table has about 130,000 clones, approximately 84% seen once. The CDR3 covers 13 residues. Trimming pared 4 bases from V and 10 bases from J, leaving 14 bases between. What was sequenced was peripheral blood. The TCR originated in a woman aged 60-70 years with acute or convalescent COVID-19. This chain links TRBV12-3 or TRBV12-4 with TRBJ2-1; TRBD2 is a possible D gene (6 bases). DNA of the CDR3: TGTGCCAGCAGTTGGAGCGCGGGATGGGAGCAGTTCTTC. It yields the protein CASSWSAGWEQFF.